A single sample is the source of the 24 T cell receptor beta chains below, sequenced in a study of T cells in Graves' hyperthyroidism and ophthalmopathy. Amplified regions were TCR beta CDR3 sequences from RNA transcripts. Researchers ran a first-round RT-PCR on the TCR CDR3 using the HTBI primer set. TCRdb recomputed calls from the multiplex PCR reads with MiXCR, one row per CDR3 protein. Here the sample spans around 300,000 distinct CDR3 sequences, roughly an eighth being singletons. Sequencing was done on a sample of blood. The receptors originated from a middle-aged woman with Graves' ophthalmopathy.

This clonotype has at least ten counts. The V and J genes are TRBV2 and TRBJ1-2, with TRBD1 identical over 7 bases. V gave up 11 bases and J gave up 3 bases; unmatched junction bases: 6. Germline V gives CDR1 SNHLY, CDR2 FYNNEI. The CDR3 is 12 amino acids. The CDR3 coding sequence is TGTGCCGAGAGACAGGGAGACTATGGCTACACCTTC. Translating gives CAERQGDYGYTF.

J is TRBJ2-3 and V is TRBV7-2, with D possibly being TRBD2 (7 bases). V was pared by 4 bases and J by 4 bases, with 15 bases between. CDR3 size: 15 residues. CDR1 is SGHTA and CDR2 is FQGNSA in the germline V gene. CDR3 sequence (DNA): TGTGCCAGCAGCTGGCTTGCGGGGGCCGCAGATACGCAGTATTTT. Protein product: CASSWLAGAADTQYF.

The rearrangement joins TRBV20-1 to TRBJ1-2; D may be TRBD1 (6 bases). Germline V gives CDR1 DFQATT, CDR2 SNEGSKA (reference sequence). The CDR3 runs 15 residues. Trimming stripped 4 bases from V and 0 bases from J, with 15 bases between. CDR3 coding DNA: TGCAGTGCTACTCCCGAAACAGGGCCTAACTATGGCTACACCTTC. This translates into CSATPETGPNYGYTF.

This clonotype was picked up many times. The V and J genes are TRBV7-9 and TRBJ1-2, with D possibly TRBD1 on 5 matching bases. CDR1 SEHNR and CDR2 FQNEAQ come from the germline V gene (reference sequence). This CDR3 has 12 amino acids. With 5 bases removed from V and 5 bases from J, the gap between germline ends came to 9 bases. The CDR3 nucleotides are TGTGCCAGCAGCCATTCAGGGTATGGCTACACCTTC. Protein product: CASSHSGYGYTF.

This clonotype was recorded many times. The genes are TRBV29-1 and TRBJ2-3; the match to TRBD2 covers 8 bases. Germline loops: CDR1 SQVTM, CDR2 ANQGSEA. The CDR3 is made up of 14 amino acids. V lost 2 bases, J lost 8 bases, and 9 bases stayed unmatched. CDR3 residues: CSVERERGLGTQYF. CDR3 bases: TGCAGCGTTGAAAGGGAGCGGGGGTTGGGTACGCAGTATTTT.

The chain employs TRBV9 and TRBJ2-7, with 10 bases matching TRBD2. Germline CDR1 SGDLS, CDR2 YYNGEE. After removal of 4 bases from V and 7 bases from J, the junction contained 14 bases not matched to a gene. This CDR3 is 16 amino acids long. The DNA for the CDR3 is TGTGCCAGCAGCCCAAGGGGAGTTCTAGCGGGAGCTGAGCAGTACTTC. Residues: CASSPRGVLAGAEQYF.

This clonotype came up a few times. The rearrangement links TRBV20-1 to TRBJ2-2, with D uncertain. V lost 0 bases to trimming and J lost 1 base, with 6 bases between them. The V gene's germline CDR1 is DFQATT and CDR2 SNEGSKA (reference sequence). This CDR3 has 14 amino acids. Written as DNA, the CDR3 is TGCAGTGCTAGAGACAGCTTGAACACCGGGGAGCTGTTTTTT. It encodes CSARDSLNTGELFF.

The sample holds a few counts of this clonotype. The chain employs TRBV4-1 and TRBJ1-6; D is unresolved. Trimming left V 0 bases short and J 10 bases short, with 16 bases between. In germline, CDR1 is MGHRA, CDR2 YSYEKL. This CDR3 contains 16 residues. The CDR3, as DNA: TGCGCCAGCAGCCAAGAAGGAAACATTCTCGGCTCACCCCTCCACTTT. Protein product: CASSQEGNILGSPLHF.

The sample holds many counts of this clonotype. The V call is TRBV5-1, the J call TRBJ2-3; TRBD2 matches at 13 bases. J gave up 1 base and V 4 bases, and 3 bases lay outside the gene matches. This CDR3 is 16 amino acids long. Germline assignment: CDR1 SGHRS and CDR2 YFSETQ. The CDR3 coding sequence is TGCGCCAGCAGCCCCGGGACTAGCGGGGGCACAGATACGCAGTATTTT. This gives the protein CASSPGTSGGTDTQYF.

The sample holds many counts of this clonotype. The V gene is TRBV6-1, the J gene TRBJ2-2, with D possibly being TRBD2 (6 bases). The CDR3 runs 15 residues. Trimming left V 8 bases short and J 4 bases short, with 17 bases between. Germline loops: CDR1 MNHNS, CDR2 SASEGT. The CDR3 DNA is TGTGCCAGCTCTCAGCCTGGCGGGGCCACCGGGGAGCTGTTTTTT. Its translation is CASSQPGGATGELFF.

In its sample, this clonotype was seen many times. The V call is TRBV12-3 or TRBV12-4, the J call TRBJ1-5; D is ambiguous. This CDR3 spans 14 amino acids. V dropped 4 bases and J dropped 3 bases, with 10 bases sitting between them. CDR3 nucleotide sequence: TGTGCCAGCAGTTCCCCACAGCACAATCAGCCCCAGCATTTT. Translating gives CASSSPQHNQPQHF.

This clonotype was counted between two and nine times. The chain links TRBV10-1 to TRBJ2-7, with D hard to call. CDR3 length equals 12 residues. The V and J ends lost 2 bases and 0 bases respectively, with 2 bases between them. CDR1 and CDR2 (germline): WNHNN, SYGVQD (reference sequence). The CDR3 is CASSENSYEQYF. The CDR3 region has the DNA TGCGCCAGCAGTGAGAACTCCTACGAGCAGTACTTC.

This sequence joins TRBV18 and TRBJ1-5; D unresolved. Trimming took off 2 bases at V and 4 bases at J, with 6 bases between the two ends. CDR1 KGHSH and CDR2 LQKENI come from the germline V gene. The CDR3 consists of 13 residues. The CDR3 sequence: CASSPKDNQPQHF. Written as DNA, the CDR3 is TGTGCCAGCTCACCAAAGGATAATCAGCCCCAGCATTTT.

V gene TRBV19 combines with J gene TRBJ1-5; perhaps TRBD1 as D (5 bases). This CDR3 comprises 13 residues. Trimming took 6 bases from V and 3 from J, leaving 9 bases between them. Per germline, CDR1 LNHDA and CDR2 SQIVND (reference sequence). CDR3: CASSYRFNQPQHF. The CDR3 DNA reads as TGTGCCAGTAGCTACAGGTTCAATCAGCCCCAGCATTTT.

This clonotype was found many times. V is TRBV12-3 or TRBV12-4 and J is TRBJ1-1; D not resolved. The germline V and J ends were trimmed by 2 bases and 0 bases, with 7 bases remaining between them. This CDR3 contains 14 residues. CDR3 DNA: TGTGCCAGCAGTTTAACAGTCATGAACACTGAAGCTTTCTTT. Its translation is CASSLTVMNTEAFF.

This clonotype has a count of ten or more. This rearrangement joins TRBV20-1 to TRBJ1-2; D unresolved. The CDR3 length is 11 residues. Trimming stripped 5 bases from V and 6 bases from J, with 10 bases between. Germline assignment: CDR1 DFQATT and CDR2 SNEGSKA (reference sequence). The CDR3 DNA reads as TGCAGTGCTCCTCTCCTCCATGGCTACACCTTC. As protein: CSAPLLHGYTF.

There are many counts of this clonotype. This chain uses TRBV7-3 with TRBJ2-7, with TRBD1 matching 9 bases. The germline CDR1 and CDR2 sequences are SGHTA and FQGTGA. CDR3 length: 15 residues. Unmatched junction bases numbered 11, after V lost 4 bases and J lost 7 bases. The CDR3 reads CASSCSRDRESEQYF. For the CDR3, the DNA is TGTGCCAGCAGCTGCAGCCGGGACAGGGAAAGTGAGCAGTACTTC.

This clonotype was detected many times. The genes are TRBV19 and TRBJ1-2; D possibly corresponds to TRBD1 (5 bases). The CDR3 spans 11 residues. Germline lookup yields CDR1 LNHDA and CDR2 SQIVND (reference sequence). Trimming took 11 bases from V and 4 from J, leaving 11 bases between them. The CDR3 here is CAPGRSYGYTF. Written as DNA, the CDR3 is TGTGCCCCGGGACGCAGCTATGGCTACACCTTC.

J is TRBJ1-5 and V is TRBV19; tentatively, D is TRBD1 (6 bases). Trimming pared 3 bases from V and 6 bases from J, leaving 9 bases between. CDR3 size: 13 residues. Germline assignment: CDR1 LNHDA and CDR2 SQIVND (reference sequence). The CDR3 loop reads CASSIQDSQPQHF. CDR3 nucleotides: TGTGCCAGTAGTATCCAGGACAGTCAGCCCCAGCATTTT.

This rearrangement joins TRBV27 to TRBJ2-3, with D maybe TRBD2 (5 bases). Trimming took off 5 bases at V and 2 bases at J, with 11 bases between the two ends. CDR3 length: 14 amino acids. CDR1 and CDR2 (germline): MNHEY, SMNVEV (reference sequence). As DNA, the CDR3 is TGTGCCAGCAGTAGGAGGCTAGTCACAGATACGCAGTATTTT. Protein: CASSRRLVTDTQYF.

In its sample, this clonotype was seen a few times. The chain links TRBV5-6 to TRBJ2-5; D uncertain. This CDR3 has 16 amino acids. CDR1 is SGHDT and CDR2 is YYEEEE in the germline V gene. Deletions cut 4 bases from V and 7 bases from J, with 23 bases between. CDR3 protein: CASSLERSGLYRTQYF. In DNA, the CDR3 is TGTGCCAGCAGCCTGGAAAGGTCGGGCTTGTACAGGACCCAGTACTTC.

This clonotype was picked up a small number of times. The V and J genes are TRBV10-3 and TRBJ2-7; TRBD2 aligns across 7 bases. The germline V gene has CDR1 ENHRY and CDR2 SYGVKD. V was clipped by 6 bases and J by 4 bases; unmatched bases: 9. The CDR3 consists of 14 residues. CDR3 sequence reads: CAIRGDGGGYEQYF. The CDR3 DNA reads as TGTGCCATCAGGGGGGACGGCGGGGGTTACGAGCAGTACTTC.

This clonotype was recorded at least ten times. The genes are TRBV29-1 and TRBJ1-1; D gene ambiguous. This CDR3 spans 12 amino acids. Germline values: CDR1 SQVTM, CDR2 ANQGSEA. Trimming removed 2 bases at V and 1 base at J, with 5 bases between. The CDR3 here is CSVEPENTEAFF. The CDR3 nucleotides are TGCAGCGTTGAACCGGAGAACACTGAAGCTTTCTTT.

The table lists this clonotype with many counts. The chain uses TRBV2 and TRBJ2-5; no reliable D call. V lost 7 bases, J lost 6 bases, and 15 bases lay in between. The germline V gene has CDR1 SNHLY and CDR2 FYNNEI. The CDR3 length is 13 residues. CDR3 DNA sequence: TGTGCCAGCAAAAGTAGCCGTACCCAGACCCAGTACTTC. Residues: CASKSSRTQTQYF.